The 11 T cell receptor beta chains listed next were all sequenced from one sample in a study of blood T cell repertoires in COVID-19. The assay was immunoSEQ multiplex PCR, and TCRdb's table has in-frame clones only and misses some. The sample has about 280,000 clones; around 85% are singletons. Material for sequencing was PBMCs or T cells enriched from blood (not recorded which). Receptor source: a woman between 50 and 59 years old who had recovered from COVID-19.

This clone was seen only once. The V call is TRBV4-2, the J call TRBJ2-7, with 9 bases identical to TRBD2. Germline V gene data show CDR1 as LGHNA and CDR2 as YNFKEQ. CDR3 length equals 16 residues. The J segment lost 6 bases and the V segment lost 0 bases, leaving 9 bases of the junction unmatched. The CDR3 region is CASSQEWREGRSEQYF. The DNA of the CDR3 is TGTGCCAGCAGCCAAGAATGGCGGGAGGGCCGGAGCGAGCAGTACTTC.

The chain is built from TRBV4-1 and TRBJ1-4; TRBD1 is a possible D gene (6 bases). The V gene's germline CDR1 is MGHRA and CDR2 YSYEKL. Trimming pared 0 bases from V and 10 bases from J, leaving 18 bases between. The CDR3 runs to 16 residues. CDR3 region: CASSQDRGGRFGKLFF. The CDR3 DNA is TGCGCCAGCAGCCAAGATCGCGGGGGGCGATTTGGAAAACTGTTTTTT.

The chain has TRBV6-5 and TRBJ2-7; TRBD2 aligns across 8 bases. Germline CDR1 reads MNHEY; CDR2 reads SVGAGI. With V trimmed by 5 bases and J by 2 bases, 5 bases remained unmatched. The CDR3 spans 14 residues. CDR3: CASSRGGATYEQYF. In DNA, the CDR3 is TGTGCCAGCAGTCGGGGGGGGGCAACCTACGAGCAGTACTTC.

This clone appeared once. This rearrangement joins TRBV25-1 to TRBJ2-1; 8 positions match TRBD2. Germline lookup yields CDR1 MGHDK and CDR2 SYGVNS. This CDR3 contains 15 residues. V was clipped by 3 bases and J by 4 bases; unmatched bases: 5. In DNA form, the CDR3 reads TGTGCCAGCAGTGATCCCGGGACTAGGTACAATGAGCAGTTCTTC. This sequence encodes CASSDPGTRYNEQFF.

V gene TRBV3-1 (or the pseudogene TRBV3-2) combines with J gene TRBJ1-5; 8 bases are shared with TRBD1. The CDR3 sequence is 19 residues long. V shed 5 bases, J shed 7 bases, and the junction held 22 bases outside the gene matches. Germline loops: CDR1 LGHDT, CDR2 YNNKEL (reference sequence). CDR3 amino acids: CASSTPSGTGYPSKQPQHF. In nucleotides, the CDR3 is TGTGCCAGCAGCACCCCTTCTGGGACAGGCTATCCGTCAAAGCAGCCCCAGCATTTT.

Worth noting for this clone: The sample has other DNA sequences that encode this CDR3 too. The CDR3 DNA reads TGTGCCAGCTCACCTACGGGTGACACTGAAGCTTTCTTT. Its protein is CASSPTGDTEAFF. The V gene is TRBV18, the J gene TRBJ1-1, with D unresolved. Germline CDR1 and CDR2: KGHSH and LQKENI. CDR3 length: 13 residues. V was trimmed by 3 bases and J by 3 bases, leaving 8 bases between them. The full variable domain, rest sourced from reference TRBV18 and TRBJ1-1, is NAGVMQNPRHLVRRRGQEARLRCSPMKGHSHVYWYRQLPEEGLKFMVYLQKENIIDESGMPKERFSAEFPKEGPSILRIQQVVRGDSAAYFCASSPTGDTEAFFGQGTRLTVV.

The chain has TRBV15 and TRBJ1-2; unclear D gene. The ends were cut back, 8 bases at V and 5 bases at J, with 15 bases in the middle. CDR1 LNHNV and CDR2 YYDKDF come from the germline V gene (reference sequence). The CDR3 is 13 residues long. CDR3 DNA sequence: TGTGCCACCTCAGTCCCGTTTACATATGGCTACACCTTC. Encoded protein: CATSVPFTYGYTF.

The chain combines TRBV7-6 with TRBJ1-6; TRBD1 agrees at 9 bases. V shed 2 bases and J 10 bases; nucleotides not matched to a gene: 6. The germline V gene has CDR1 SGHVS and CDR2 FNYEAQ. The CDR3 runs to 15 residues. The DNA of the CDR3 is TGTGCCAGCAGCTTACATCCCGGACAGGGGTCACCCCTCCACTTT. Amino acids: CASSLHPGQGSPLHF. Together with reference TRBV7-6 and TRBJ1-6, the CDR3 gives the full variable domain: GAGVSQSPRYKVTKRGQDVALRCDPISGHVSLYWYRQALGQGPEFLTYFNYEAQQDKSGLPNDRFSAERPEGSISTLTIQRTEQRDSAMYRCASSLHPGQGSPLHFGNGTRLTVT.

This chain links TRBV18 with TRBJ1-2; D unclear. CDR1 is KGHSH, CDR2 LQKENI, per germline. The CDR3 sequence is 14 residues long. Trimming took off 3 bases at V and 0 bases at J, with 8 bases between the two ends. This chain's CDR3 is CASSPRPSNYGYTF. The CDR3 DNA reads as TGTGCCAGCTCACCCAGGCCGTCTAACTATGGCTACACCTTC.

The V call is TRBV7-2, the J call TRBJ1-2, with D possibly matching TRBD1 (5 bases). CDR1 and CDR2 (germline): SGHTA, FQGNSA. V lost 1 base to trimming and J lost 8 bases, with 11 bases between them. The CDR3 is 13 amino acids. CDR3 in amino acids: CASSLGGGVGYTF. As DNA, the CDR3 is TGTGCCAGCAGCTTAGGAGGAGGGGTGGGCTACACCTTC.

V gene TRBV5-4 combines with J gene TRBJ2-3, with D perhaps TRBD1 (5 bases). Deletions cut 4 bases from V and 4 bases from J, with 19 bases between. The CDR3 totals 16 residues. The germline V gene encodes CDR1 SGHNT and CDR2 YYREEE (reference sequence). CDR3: CASSSTGPQGPDTQYF. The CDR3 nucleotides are TGTGCCAGCAGCAGCACCGGGCCCCAGGGCCCAGATACGCAGTATTTT. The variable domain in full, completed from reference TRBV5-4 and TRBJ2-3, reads ETGVTQSPTHLIKTRGQQVTLRCSSQSGHNTVSWYQQALGQGPQFIFQYYREEENGRGNFPPRFSGLQFPNYSSELNVNALELDDSALYLCASSSTGPQGPDTQYFGPGTRLTVL.